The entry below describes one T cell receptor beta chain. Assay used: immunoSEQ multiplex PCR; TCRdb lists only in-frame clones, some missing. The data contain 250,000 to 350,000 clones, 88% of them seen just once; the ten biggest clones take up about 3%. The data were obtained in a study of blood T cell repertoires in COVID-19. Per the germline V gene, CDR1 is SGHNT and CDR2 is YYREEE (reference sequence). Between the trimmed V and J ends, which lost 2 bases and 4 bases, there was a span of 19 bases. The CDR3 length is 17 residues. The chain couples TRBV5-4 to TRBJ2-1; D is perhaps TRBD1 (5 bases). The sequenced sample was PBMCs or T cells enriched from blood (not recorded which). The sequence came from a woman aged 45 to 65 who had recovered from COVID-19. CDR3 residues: CASSLTTGWHGYNEQFF. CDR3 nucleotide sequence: TGTGCCAGCAGCTTAACCACAGGTTGGCACGGGTACAATGAGCAGTTCTTC.